The 9 T cell receptor beta chains below were found in one sample sequenced in a study of technical replicates of blood from several donors. The data were produced by immunoSEQ multiplex PCR, yet TCRdb's version contains in-frame clones alone and is incomplete. The data hold 67,000 or so clones, with around nine tenths observed a single time. Sequencing input: T cells isolated from PBMCs. The receptors were gathered from a human donor in good health.

The genes are TRBV11-3 and TRBJ1-2; 7 bases are a match to TRBD1. Germline assignment: CDR1 SGHNT and CDR2 YENEEA. CDR3 length equals 13 residues. J was trimmed by 8 bases and V by 4 bases; bases with no gene match: 7. The DNA for the CDR3 is TGTGCCAGCAGCTATACAGGGGCAGGAGGCTACACCTTC. It encodes CASSYTGAGGYTF.

The rearrangement uses TRBV7-2 and TRBJ2-7, with TRBD2 identical over 7 bases. V shed 4 bases and J 4 bases; nucleotides not matched to a gene: 4. The germline V gene encodes CDR1 SGHTA and CDR2 FQGNSA. There are 13 residues in the CDR3. The CDR3 DNA is TGTGCCAGCAGCTCCGACGGGGGGTACGAGCAGTACTTC. It codes for CASSSDGGYEQYF. The whole variable domain, remainder taken from reference TRBV7-2 and TRBJ2-7, is GAGVSQSPSNKVTEKGKDVELRCDPISGHTALYWYRQSLGQGLEFLIYFQGNSAPDKSGLPSDRFSAERTGGSVSTLTIQRTQQEDSAVYLCASSSDGGYEQYFGPGTRLTVT.

The V and J genes are TRBV7-9 and TRBJ1-2; the D gene is possibly TRBD1 (5 bases). V was clipped by 6 bases and J by 4 bases, with 12 bases between them. CDR3 size: 13 residues. Per the germline V gene, CDR1 is SEHNR and CDR2 is FQNEAQ (reference sequence). CDR3 amino acids: CASSSDSPYGYTF. The DNA for the CDR3 is TGTGCCAGCAGTTCTGACAGTCCCTATGGCTACACCTTC.

The V gene is TRBV6-5, the J gene TRBJ1-5; a weak D match, TRBD1 (5 bases). Trimming took 0 bases from V and 6 from J, leaving 9 bases between them. This CDR3 spans 14 amino acids. Germline lookup yields CDR1 MNHEY and CDR2 SVGAGI. The CDR3 sequence: CASSYSIGGQPQHF. CDR3 bases: TGTGCCAGCAGTTACTCGATCGGGGGTCAGCCCCAGCATTTT.

This clone was found once. V and J are TRBV29-1 and TRBJ1-1, with TRBD1 as a possible D gene (6 bases). This CDR3 region has 13 residues. Germline assignment: CDR1 SQVTM and CDR2 ANQGSEA. V was pared by 8 bases and J by 9 bases, with 22 bases between. The DNA of the CDR3 is TGCAGCACTGACATTGTAGGGGGAACGAAAGCTTTCTTT. Its protein is CSTDIVGGTKAFF.

The CDR3 DNA follows: TGCGCCAGCAGCCAATCAGGCGTAAGCTCCTACGAGCAGTACTTC. Translating gives CASSQSGVSSYEQYF. The chain uses TRBV4-1 and TRBJ2-7; D remains unclear. Germline V gene sequence: CDR1 MGHRA, CDR2 YSYEKL. V was shortened by 2 bases and J by 0 bases, with 11 bases between the two germline ends. The CDR3 spans 15 residues.

This chain connects TRBV7-8 to TRBJ2-3; the D gene is possibly TRBD2 (5 bases). Germline V gene lookup returns CDR1 SGHVS and CDR2 FQNEAQ. The V end was cut by 6 bases, the J end by 4 bases, with 26 bases between. The CDR3 loop spans 18 amino acids. CDR3 loop: CASRIGELDPLAPDTQYF. Written as DNA, the CDR3 is TGTGCCAGCAGGATCGGGGAGCTGGACCCCTTGGCCCCAGATACGCAGTATTTT. The variable domain in full, completed from reference TRBV7-8 and TRBJ2-3, reads GAGVSQSPRYKVAKRGQDVALRCDPISGHVSLFWYQQALGQGPEFLTYFQNEAQLDKSGLPSDRFFAERPEGSVSTLKIQRTQQEDSAVYLCASRIGELDPLAPDTQYFGPGTRLTVL.

The chain carries TRBV5-1 and TRBJ1-2; D might be TRBD1 (5 bases). The CDR3 loop spans 11 amino acids. CDR1 and CDR2 (germline): SGHRS, YFSETQ. V was clipped by 5 bases and J by 5 bases, with 7 bases between them. The CDR3 coding sequence is TGCGCCAGCAGGTCAGGGTATGGCTACACCTTC. Protein: CASRSGYGYTF.

The V call is TRBV9, the J call TRBJ2-5; D is perhaps TRBD2 (6 bases). The CDR3 has 16 residues. The V end lost 3 bases, the J end lost 4 bases, and 19 bases lay between the germline ends. Germline CDR1 is SGDLS and CDR2 is YYNGEE. The CDR3 DNA follows: TGTGCCAGCAGCGATGGGACTCCCGGGGAGTTAGAGACCCAGTACTTC. Translating it yields CASSDGTPGELETQYF.